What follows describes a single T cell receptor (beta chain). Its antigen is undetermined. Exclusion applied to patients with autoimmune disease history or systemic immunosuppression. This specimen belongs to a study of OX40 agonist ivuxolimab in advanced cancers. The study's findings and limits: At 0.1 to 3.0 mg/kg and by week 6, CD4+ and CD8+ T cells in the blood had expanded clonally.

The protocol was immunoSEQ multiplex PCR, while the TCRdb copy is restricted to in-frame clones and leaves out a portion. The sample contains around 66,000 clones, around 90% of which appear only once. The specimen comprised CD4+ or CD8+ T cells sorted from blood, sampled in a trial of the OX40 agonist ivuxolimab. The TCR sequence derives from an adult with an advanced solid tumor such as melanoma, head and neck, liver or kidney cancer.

CDR3 sequence: CASSPPLGRGGTLSYNEQFF. CDR3 DNA sequence: TGTGCCAGCAGCCCCCCCCTAGGGCGGGGGGGGACTCTCTCCTACAATGAGCAGTTCTTC. The V gene is TRBV7-8, the J gene TRBJ2-1; 9 bases line up with TRBD2. There are 20 residues in the CDR3. Germline CDR1 reads SGHVS; CDR2 reads FQNEAQ. Trimming took 5 bases from V and 0 from J; bases not matched to a gene: 17.